The present T cell receptor beta chain was sequenced within a study of regulatory T cells in long-lasting Graves disease. At the level of the study: Graves' patients diagnosed newly had used antithyroid drugs under 3 months. Study results and limitations: TRBV28, TRBJ1-2 and TRBJ2-5 were segments that persistent disease favored. New patients shared about 910 public clonotypes, and persistent patients shared more, with 2,741.

About this clonotype itself: Its specificity is not known.

CDR3-region Arm-PCR and iRepertoire HTBI primers produced the TCR beta libraries. MiXCR, run by TCRdb on the multiplex PCR reads, gives a single entry per CDR3 protein. The sample holds more than 300,000 distinct CDR3 sequences; approximately 12% are singletons and the top ten take 15% to 20%. Losses at the gene ends were 0 bases for V and 1 base for J; bases not matched to a gene: 6. The germline gives CDR1 MGHRA, CDR2 YSYEKL. This CDR3 has 17 residues. Time point meaning: newly diagnosed GD, antithyroid drugs for less than 3 months. TCR sequences were obtained from RNA taken from PBMCs. Each patient gave 8.5 to 10 milliliters of EDTA-anticoagulated peripheral blood. The same data also went into a second study, on T cells in Graves' hyperthyroidism and ophthalmopathy.

The TCR comes from a young woman with Graves disease. The chain combines TRBV4-1 with TRBJ1-3; 7 bases align to TRBD1. The source was peripheral blood mononuclear cells (PBMCs), collected at new diagnosis, from a patient treated with antithyroid drugs. DNA of the CDR3: TGCGCCAGCAGCCAAGAAGGGACAGTCTGGTCTGGAAACACCATATATTTT. The encoded protein is CASSQEGTVWSGNTIYF.